The 32 T cell receptor beta chains below were found in one sample sequenced in a study of T cell responses to AZD1222 COVID-19 vaccine. The assay was immunoSEQ multiplex PCR, and TCRdb's table has in-frame clones only and misses some. The sample lists under 130,000 clones, approximately 90% occurring once. The sample here was peripheral blood, taken 28 days after the second AZD1222 dose. The source of these receptors is an adult who received the AZD1222 COVID-19 vaccine.

V is TRBV7-9 and J is TRBJ1-5; D ambiguous. Germline assignment: CDR1 SEHNR and CDR2 FQNEAQ (reference sequence). This CDR3 has 13 amino acids. Deletions cut 6 bases from V and 3 bases from J, with 9 bases between. The CDR3 region is CASSSGYNQPQHF. The CDR3 region has the DNA TGTGCCAGCAGTTCCGGGTACAATCAGCCCCAGCATTTT.

This chain links TRBV11-3 with TRBJ2-1, with D hard to call. The CDR3 runs to 16 residues. Germline CDR1 is SGHNT and CDR2 is YENEEA. V was shortened by 1 base and J by 3 bases, with 13 bases between the two germline ends. In DNA, the CDR3 is TGTGCCAGCAGCTTAGGAGTGGCAGACGTCTACAATGAGCAGTTCTTC. It is translated as CASSLGVADVYNEQFF.

This chain joins TRBV3-1 (or the pseudogene TRBV3-2) and TRBJ2-2; tentatively, D is TRBD1 or TRBD2 (5 bases each). Trimming stripped 4 bases from V and 5 bases from J, with 17 bases between. This CDR3 spans 16 amino acids. CDR1 and CDR2 from the germline V gene are LGHDT and YNNKEL (reference sequence). The CDR3 region has the DNA TGTGCCAGCAGCCTCCAGGGCACAGGAGGAACCGGGGAGCTGTTTTTT. This codes for CASSLQGTGGTGELFF.

This CDR3 reads CSVEDLAGANTEAFF. CDR3 DNA: TGCAGCGTTGAAGATCTGGCAGGGGCAAACACTGAAGCTTTCTTT. This chain joins TRBV29-1 and TRBJ1-1; a possible D gene is TRBD1 (6 bases). The V end was cut by 0 bases, the J end by 2 bases, with 13 bases between. This CDR3 has 15 residues. Germline V gives CDR1 SQVTM, CDR2 ANQGSEA. The full variable domain, completed using reference TRBV29-1 and TRBJ1-1, is SAVISQKPSRDICQRGTSLTIQCQVDSQVTMMFWYRQQPGQSLTLIATANQGSEATYESGFVIDKFPISRPNLTFSTLTVSNMSPEDSSIYLCSVEDLAGANTEAFFGQGTRLTVV.

This sequence joins TRBV27 and TRBJ1-1; the D is unclear. Germline V gene lookup returns CDR1 MNHEY and CDR2 SMNVEV (reference sequence). V lost 6 bases and J lost 6, with 14 bases in between. The CDR3 is made up of 13 amino acids. This chain's CDR3 is CASRLTNSAEAFF. The CDR3 bases are TGTGCCAGCAGGCTCACGAATTCGGCTGAAGCTTTCTTT.

This sequence joins TRBV14 and TRBJ2-3, with 8 bases identical to TRBD1. Germline-derived CDR1 and CDR2 are SGHDN and FVKESK. CDR3 length equals 16 residues. Trimming at V came to 0 bases and at J to 3 bases, leaving 5 bases not matched to a gene. The CDR3 region is CASSQDRDRITDTQYF. The CDR3 coding sequence is TGTGCCAGCAGCCAAGACCGGGACAGGATTACAGATACGCAGTATTTT.

This clone is a singleton in its sample. The rearrangement links TRBV23-1 to TRBJ2-1, with 8 bases aligning to TRBD2. TRBV23-1 is an open reading frame whose function is uncertain. V trimming: 3 bases; J trimming: 7 bases; junction bases outside the gene matches: 11. CDR3 length: 16 residues. For the CDR3, the DNA is TGCGCCAGCAGTCACACCGGACTAGCTTTGGCGAATGAGCAGTTCTTC. Translating gives CASSHTGLALANEQFF.

The gene calls are TRBV28 and TRBJ1-2; no clear D gene. CDR3 length: 14 residues. Germline-derived CDR1 and CDR2 are MDHEN and SYDVKM. V gave up 4 bases and J gave up 5 bases, with 14 bases separating them. CDR3 in DNA: TGTGCCAGCAGTTCTCCAGAGGATGATTATGGCTACACCTTC. This gives the protein CASSSPEDDYGYTF.

V and J are TRBV5-1 and TRBJ1-1, with D hard to call. CDR3 length: 14 residues. CDR1 is SGHRS and CDR2 is YFSETQ in the germline V gene. V lost 2 bases to trimming and J lost 1 base, with 9 bases between them. CDR3 in DNA: TGCGCCAGCAGCTTCGAGGCCGGGAACACTGAAGCTTTCTTT. This sequence encodes CASSFEAGNTEAFF.

CDR3 nucleotides: TGTGCCAGCAGTCCTGCTGGGAATGAGCAGTTCTTC. Amino acid sequence: CASSPAGNEQFF. The chain recombines TRBV28 with TRBJ2-1, with unresolved D. The CDR3 is 12 amino acids. Germline-derived CDR1 and CDR2 are MDHEN and SYDVKM. V was shortened by 5 bases and J by 7 bases, with 9 bases between the two germline ends.

This clone was counted once. The gene calls are TRBV28 and TRBJ2-2, with 7 bases that match TRBD2. Losses at the gene ends were 6 bases for V and 0 bases for J; bases not matched to a gene: 4. Germline CDR1 and CDR2: MDHEN and SYDVKM. The CDR3 consists of 15 residues. The CDR3 sequence: CASRPSGANTGELFF. The CDR3 nucleotides read TGTGCCAGCAGGCCTAGCGGTGCGAACACCGGGGAGCTGTTTTTT.

This rearrangement joins TRBV24-1 to TRBJ2-1; no definite D call. This CDR3 has 13 residues. Germline loops: CDR1 KGHDR, CDR2 SFDVKD. V was pared by 7 bases and J by 8 bases, with 14 bases between. This CDR3 reads CATRMSGRHEQFF. The CDR3 coding sequence is TGTGCCACCAGAATGTCGGGCCGACATGAGCAGTTCTTC.

The chain joins TRBV9 to TRBJ1-3; D perhaps matches TRBD1 (5 bases). Deletions cut 3 bases from V and 0 bases from J, with 16 bases between. CDR3 size: 17 residues. Germline lookup yields CDR1 SGDLS and CDR2 YYNGEE. This CDR3 reads CASSGDGTQSSGNTIYF. For the CDR3, the DNA is TGTGCCAGCAGCGGAGATGGGACGCAGAGCTCTGGAAACACCATATATTTT.

The V call is TRBV27, the J call TRBJ2-7, with 11 bases lining up with TRBD2. The V and J ends lost 0 bases and 5 bases, in that order; junction bases with no gene match: 3. Germline assignment: CDR1 MNHEY and CDR2 SMNVEV (reference sequence). There are 15 residues in the CDR3. CDR3 residues: CASSLSLAGVHEQYF. CDR3 bases: TGTGCCAGCAGTTTATCACTAGCGGGAGTCCACGAGCAGTACTTC.

This clone was seen more than once but under ten times. This chain joins TRBV19 and TRBJ1-5; tentatively, D is TRBD1 (6 bases). The CDR3 is 15 amino acids. Trimming stripped 4 bases from V and 3 bases from J, with 13 bases between. Germline assignment: CDR1 LNHDA and CDR2 SQIVND (reference sequence). The CDR3 DNA sequence: TGTGCCAGTAGTAGAACGGACAGTTACAATCAGCCCCAGCATTTT. Translated, it gives CASSRTDSYNQPQHF.

The rearrangement links TRBV6-2 or TRBV6-3 to TRBJ2-1; D might be TRBD2 (6 bases). Trimming took 3 bases from V and 3 from J, leaving 15 bases between them. Per germline, CDR1 MNHEY and CDR2 SVGEGT. This CDR3 is 16 amino acids long. The CDR3 coding sequence is TGTGCCAGCAGTTATACGAGGGCGGGATACTACAATGAGCAGTTCTTC. Amino acid sequence: CASSYTRAGYYNEQFF.

The rearrangement joins TRBV24-1 to TRBJ1-5, with D perhaps matching TRBD1 (5 bases). Germline loops: CDR1 KGHDR, CDR2 SFDVKD. The V end was cut by 5 bases, the J end by 2 bases, with 12 bases between. This CDR3 contains 15 residues. This CDR3 reads CATSGVRGGNQPQHF. As DNA, the CDR3 is TGTGCCACCAGTGGGGTAAGAGGGGGCAATCAGCCCCAGCATTTT.

The V and J genes are TRBV24-1 and TRBJ1-1; 11 positions agree with TRBD1. This CDR3 comprises 12 residues. Unmatched junction bases numbered 1, after V lost 4 bases and J lost 10 bases. Per germline, CDR1 KGHDR and CDR2 SFDVKD. CDR3 DNA: TGTGCCACCAGTGAGGACAGGGGGCTAGCTTTCTTT. It is translated as CATSEDRGLAFF.

The chain joins TRBV2 to TRBJ2-1; 12 bases are a match to TRBD2. This CDR3 has 16 amino acids. Per germline, CDR1 SNHLY and CDR2 FYNNEI. The ends lost 5 bases at V and 5 bases at J; junction bases unmatched: 7. CDR3: CASSLAGGWWNNEQFF. Written as DNA, the CDR3 is TGTGCCAGCAGTCTAGCGGGAGGGTGGTGGAACAATGAGCAGTTCTTC.

V usage is TRBV19 and J usage is TRBJ2-1; 7 bases agree with TRBD1. The ends lost 4 bases at V and 3 bases at J; junction bases unmatched: 9. Germline V gene data show CDR1 as LNHDA and CDR2 as SQIVND (reference sequence). The CDR3 is made up of 16 amino acids. CDR3 bases: TGTGCCAGTAGTAGCTCACCGGGACAGCTCTACAATGAGCAGTTCTTC. Its translation: CASSSSPGQLYNEQFF.

This chain connects TRBV29-1 to TRBJ2-2; the match to TRBD1 covers 7 bases. The germline CDR1 and CDR2 sequences are SQVTM and ANQGSEA. CDR3 length: 16 amino acids. The V gene end was trimmed by 4 bases and the J gene end by 6 bases; junction bases not matched to a gene: 14. The CDR3 nucleotides are TGCAGCGTTGCACCCGACAGGGTTGAGGTCTCCGGGGAGCTGTTTTTT. Protein: CSVAPDRVEVSGELFF.

This clone is categorized as medium-sized (0.01 to 0.1%). The chain links TRBV15 to TRBJ2-1; no definite D call. Germline values: CDR1 LNHNV, CDR2 YYDKDF (reference sequence). CDR3 length equals 15 residues. Trimming cost V 0 bases and J 4 bases, with 10 bases left between them. DNA for the CDR3: TGTGCCACCAGCAGAGATTTAGAAGGATACAATGAGCAGTTCTTC. Amino acids: CATSRDLEGYNEQFF. The complete variable domain, with remaining parts taken from reference TRBV15 and TRBJ2-1, reads DAMVIQNPRYQVTQFGKPVTLSCSQTLNHNVMYWYQQKSSQAPKLLFHYYDKDFNNEADTPDNFQSRRPNTSFCFLDIRSPGLGDTAMYLCATSRDLEGYNEQFFGPGTRLTVL.

The chain combines TRBV12-3 or TRBV12-4 with TRBJ1-5; D is possibly TRBD1 (6 bases). The CDR3 totals 13 residues. Trimming pared 6 bases from V and 3 bases from J, leaving 9 bases between. Written as DNA, the CDR3 is TGTGCCAGCAGGCAGGGGAACAATCAGCCCCAGCATTTT. Encoded protein: CASRQGNNQPQHF.

CDR3 loop: CASRGTAGRGYNEQFF. The CDR3 DNA follows: TGCGCCAGCAGGGGCACAGCGGGTAGGGGCTACAATGAGCAGTTCTTC. The chain has TRBV5-1 and TRBJ2-1; weak D call: TRBD2 (6 bases). Trimming pared 5 bases from V and 3 bases from J, leaving 18 bases between. The CDR3 has 16 residues. The germline CDR1 and CDR2 sequences are SGHRS and YFSETQ.

Only one count was recorded for this clone. The rearrangement joins TRBV30 to TRBJ2-2, with TRBD1 matching 11 bases. The length of the CDR3 is 15 residues. Trimming cost V 8 bases and J 5 bases; bases outside gene matches: 10. Germline values: CDR1 GTSNPN, CDR2 SVGIG (reference sequence). CDR3 in amino acids: CAGTPGQGVTGELFF. CDR3 DNA sequence: TGTGCCGGAACACCGGGACAGGGGGTAACCGGGGAGCTGTTTTTT.

The chain has TRBV27 and TRBJ2-7, with D perhaps being TRBD1 or TRBD2 (5 bases each). Trimming left V 5 bases short and J 1 base short, with 15 bases between. The CDR3 sequence is 15 residues long. Looked up from germline, CDR1 is MNHEY and CDR2 is SMNVEV (reference sequence). CDR3 sequence: CASSPRRTRSYEQYF. CDR3 DNA: TGTGCCAGCAGTCCCCGGAGGACAAGATCCTACGAGCAGTACTTC.

A note on this clone: At one end, the junction sequence differs from germline, possibly due to a read error. The chain uses TRBV7-2 and TRBJ2-7, with 8 bases fitting TRBD2. The CDR3 consists of 14 residues. Germline values: CDR1 SGHTA, CDR2 FQGNSA. The CDR3 coding sequence is TGTGCCAGCAGCCCAACCCTGACTGGCGGGAGGTTGGGGTTC. It yields the protein CASSPTLTGGRLGF.

The chain couples TRBV5-6 to TRBJ2-7, with TRBD1 identical over 7 bases. The V gene's germline CDR1 is SGHDT and CDR2 YYEEEE. J lost 2 bases, V lost 0 bases, and 5 bases had no gene match. The CDR3 contains 15 residues. CDR3 amino acids: CASSLGAGTAYEQYF. CDR3 sequence (DNA): TGTGCCAGCAGCTTGGGGGCCGGGACAGCCTACGAGCAGTACTTC.

This clone was detected a few times. V usage is TRBV23-1 and J usage is TRBJ2-3; 10 nucleotides align to TRBD2. TRBV23-1 belongs to the ORF category, with a function that is uncertain. Trimming took 6 bases from V and 0 from J; bases not matched to a gene: 15. The CDR3 contains 19 residues. CDR3 nucleotides: TGCGCCAGCAGCAAAGATTTATGGACTAGCGGAATTAGCACAGATACGCAGTATTTT. As protein: CASSKDLWTSGISTDTQYF.

CDR3 DNA sequence: TGTGCCAGCAGCCAAACAGGGGAGATCATTCAGTACTTC. Its protein product is CASSQTGEIIQYF. The chain couples TRBV3-1 (or the pseudogene TRBV3-2) to TRBJ2-4, with 7 bases aligning to TRBD1. The CDR3 loop spans 13 amino acids. The germline CDR1 and CDR2 sequences are LGHDT and YNNKEL (reference sequence). V dropped 2 bases and J dropped 9; count of bases not matched to a gene: 4.

The chain carries TRBV9 and TRBJ1-1; 7 bases agree with TRBD1. V shed 3 bases and J 1 base; nucleotides not matched to a gene: 9. The CDR3 extends over 16 amino acids. Germline V gene lookup returns CDR1 SGDLS and CDR2 YYNGEE. CDR3 loop: CASSAHLGQSNTEAFF. The CDR3 DNA reads TGTGCCAGCAGCGCGCACCTGGGACAGTCGAACACTGAAGCTTTCTTT.

The chain recombines TRBV28 with TRBJ2-7; D gene uncertain. Trimming left V 2 bases short and J 3 bases short, with 23 bases between. CDR3 length equals 18 residues. Germline values: CDR1 MDHEN, CDR2 SYDVKM. CDR3 sequence reads: CASSLDLTRADSYYEQYF. CDR3 nucleotide sequence: TGTGCCAGCAGTTTAGACCTGACCCGGGCAGACTCCTACTACGAGCAGTACTTC.